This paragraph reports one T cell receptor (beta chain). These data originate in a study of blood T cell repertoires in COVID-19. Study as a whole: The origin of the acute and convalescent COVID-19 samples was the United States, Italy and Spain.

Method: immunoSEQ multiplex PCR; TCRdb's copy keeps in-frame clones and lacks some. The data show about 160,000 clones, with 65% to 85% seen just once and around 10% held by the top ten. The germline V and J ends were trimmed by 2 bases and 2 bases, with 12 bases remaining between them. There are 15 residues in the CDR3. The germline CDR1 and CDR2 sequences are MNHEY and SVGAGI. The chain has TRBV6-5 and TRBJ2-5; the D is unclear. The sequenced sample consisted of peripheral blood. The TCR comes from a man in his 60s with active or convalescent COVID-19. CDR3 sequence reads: CASSYGPPRQETQYF. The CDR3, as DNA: TGTGCCAGCAGTTACGGCCCCCCGAGGCAAGAGACCCAGTACTTC.